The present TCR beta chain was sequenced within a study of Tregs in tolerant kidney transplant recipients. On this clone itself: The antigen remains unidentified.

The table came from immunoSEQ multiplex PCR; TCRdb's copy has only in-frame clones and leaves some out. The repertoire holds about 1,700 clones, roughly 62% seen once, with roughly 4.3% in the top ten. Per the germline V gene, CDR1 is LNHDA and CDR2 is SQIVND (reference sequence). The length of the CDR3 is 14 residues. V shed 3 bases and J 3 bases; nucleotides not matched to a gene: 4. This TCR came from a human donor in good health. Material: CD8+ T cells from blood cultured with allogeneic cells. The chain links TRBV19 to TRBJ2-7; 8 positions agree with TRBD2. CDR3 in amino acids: CASSIGRGDYEQYF. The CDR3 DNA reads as TGTGCCAGTAGTATCGGGCGGGGGGACTACGAGCAGTACTTC.